Listed below are T cell receptor beta chains from one sample, sequenced in a study of neurological immune-mediated disorders. TCRdb passed the 5' RACE reads through MiXCR, listing each CDR3 protein once. This table holds over 65,000 distinct CDR3 sequences, around 2.6% found once. What was sequenced was PBMCs. These TCRs come from a woman aged 30 to 39 with multiple sclerosis. The CDR3 runs from the conserved cysteine through the conserved F or W. Fields, in order: V gene, D gene, clone size, J gene, CDR3 DNA, CDR3 protein. D genes are given only for firm matches. Only part of the rows carry a size: once, few, many, or a class if the clone is expanded.

TRBV6-5	NA	many	TRBJ2-1	TGTGCCAGCAGTTACTCGGGAGGTGAGCAGTTCTTC	CASSYSGGEQFF
TRBV15	TRBD2	many	TRBJ2-7	TGTGCCACCAGCAGTGTTTACGGGACTAGCGGCTCCTACGAGCAGTACTTC	CATSSVYGTSGSYEQYF
TRBV5-1	NA	many	TRBJ2-1	TGCGCCAGCAGCTTGGCTCCCGGGAACGAGCAGTTCTTC	CASSLAPGNEQFF
TRBV29-1	NA	many	TRBJ1-4	TGCAGCGTTGTCATTAATGAAAAACTGTTTTTT	CSVVINEKLFF
TRBV12-3/TRBV12-4	NA	many	TRBJ1-2	TGTGCCAGCAGTGACAAAAGGCGGAGCTATGGCTACACCTTC	CASSDKRRSYGYTF
TRBV5-1	NA	many	TRBJ2-1	TGCGCCAGCAGCCCCGGGGACACGGGGTCCCGCAATGAGCAGTTCTTC	CASSPGDTGSRNEQFF
TRBV5-1	NA	many	TRBJ2-3	TGCGCCAGCAAGAGGGCGGCTGACACAGATACGCAGTATTTT	CASKRAADTDTQYF
TRBV5-1	NA	many	TRBJ1-1	TGCGCCAGCAGCCTAGGGGAAATAAGAATGAACACTGAAGCTTTCTTT	CASSLGEIRMNTEAFF
TRBV27	TRBD1	many	TRBJ2-7	TGTGCCAGCAGTCTTACGGCAGGGGGTCCCTACGAGCAGTACTTC	CASSLTAGGPYEQYF
TRBV12-3/TRBV12-4	NA	many	TRBJ2-1	TGTGCCAGCAGTCCCATGGACATCAGCTCCTACAATGAGCAGTTCTTC	CASSPMDISSYNEQFF
TRBV29-1	TRBD1	many	TRBJ2-1	TGCAGCGTTGAAGACGACAGGGGGCTCAATGAGCAGTTCTTC	CSVEDDRGLNEQFF
TRBV6-5	TRBD2	many	TRBJ2-2	TGTGCCAGCAGCCGGACTAGGTCGGGCACCGGGGAGCTGTTTTTT	CASSRTRSGTGELFF
TRBV20-1	NA	many	TRBJ2-7	TGCAGTGCCAAACCGGGCGGGTCATCCTACGAGCAGTACTTC	CSAKPGGSSYEQYF
TRBV12-3/TRBV12-4	NA	many	TRBJ1-1	TGTGCCAGCAGTTTAGGGCCTGAAGCTTTCTTT	CASSLGPEAFF
TRBV5-1	NA	many	TRBJ1-5	TGCGCCAGCAGCTTGGTGGGGGAGGGCCAGCCCCAGCATTTT	CASSLVGEGQPQHF
TRBV20-1	TRBD2	many	TRBJ2-1	TGCAGTGCTAGTGGGGGGTCTAGCGGGAGACATGAGCAGTTCTTC	CSASGGSSGRHEQFF
TRBV20-1	NA	many	TRBJ1-3	TGCAGTGCTAGAGCACCAATCATGACGAAGACCTCTGGAAACACCATATATTTT	CSARAPIMTKTSGNTIYF
TRBV4-1	NA	many	TRBJ2-1	TGCGCCAGCAGCCCCCTTATGGGCTACTCCAATGAGCAGTTCTTC	CASSPLMGYSNEQFF
TRBV12-3/TRBV12-4	NA	many	TRBJ1-5	TGTGCCAGCAGTTTACGGATGTCAAATCAGCCCCAGCATTTT	CASSLRMSNQPQHF
TRBV6-5	NA	many	TRBJ2-1	TGTGCCAGCAAGTTAGCGGAAAGCTCCTACAATGAGCAGTTCTTC	CASKLAESSYNEQFF
TRBV12-3/TRBV12-4	TRBD1	many	TRBJ2-7	TGTGCCAGCAGTGCGACGGGACAGGGCGTCTACGAGCAGTACTTC	CASSATGQGVYEQYF
TRBV10-3	NA	many	TRBJ2-7	TGTGCCATCAGTTTCGACCTAACCTACGAGCAGTACTTC	CAISFDLTYEQYF
TRBV29-1	NA	NA	TRBJ2-7	TGCAGCGTTGGTGTCGGGTACAGGGTTATTCCCTTCGAGTCCTACGAGCAGTACTTC	CSVGVGYRVIPFESYEQYF
TRBV7-2	NA	many	TRBJ1-1	TGTGCCAGCAGCGGAGGGAGGAACACTGAAGCTTTCTTT	CASSGGRNTEAFF
TRBV4-3	TRBD2	many	TRBJ2-1	TGCGCCAGCAGCCATCGTGCTAGCGGGACGGGTGGGTCCTACAATGAGCAGTTCTTC	CASSHRASGTGGSYNEQFF
TRBV7-2	NA	many	TRBJ1-5	TGTGCCAGCAGCTTATCCCAGGGAGGGTACGGGCAGCCCCAGCATTTT	CASSLSQGGYGQPQHF
TRBV24-1	TRBD1	many	TRBJ2-1	TGTGCCACCAGTATCAACTTCGGGCAGGGGGCAAACAATGAGCAGTTCTTC	CATSINFGQGANNEQFF
TRBV7-2	TRBD2	many	TRBJ2-3	TGTGCCAGCAGCTGGGGAGGGAGGGGAGATACGCAGTATTTT	CASSWGGRGDTQYF
TRBV15	NA	many	TRBJ1-1	TGTGCCACCAGCCCCGGGCGGGAAGGAACGGGGAAGAACACTGAAGCTTTCTTT	CATSPGREGTGKNTEAFF
TRBV5-1	NA	many	TRBJ2-1	TGCGCCAGCAGCTCGAAGGACCCCCCCAACAATGAGCAGTTCTTC	CASSSKDPPNNEQFF
TRBV20-1	NA	many	TRBJ2-3	TGCAGTGCTAGAAGAGGGGGGTACACAGATACGCAGTATTTT	CSARRGGYTDTQYF
TRBV12-3/TRBV12-4	TRBD1	many	TRBJ1-5	TGTGCCAGCAGTTTAGGTCCGACAGGGGATCAGCCCCAGCATTTT	CASSLGPTGDQPQHF
TRBV9	NA	many	TRBJ2-1	TGTGCCAGCAGCGTGTTAGCGGAGTCCTACAATGAGCAGTTCTTC	CASSVLAESYNEQFF
TRBV29-1	TRBD1	NA	TRBJ2-3	TGCAGCGTTGGACAGGGAGCTAGCACAGATACGCAGTATTTT	CSVGQGASTDTQYF
TRBV7-2	NA	many	TRBJ1-2	TGTGCCAGCAGCTTGGGGCGAGGAGGGGACGGCTATGGCTACACCTTC	CASSLGRGGDGYGYTF
TRBV15	NA	many	TRBJ1-1	TGTGCCACCAGCAGAGTTGCAAAGAACACTGAAGCTTTCTTT	CATSRVAKNTEAFF
TRBV5-1	NA	many	TRBJ1-3	TGCGCCAGCAGCCTAGGACCGGGAAACACCATATATTTT	CASSLGPGNTIYF
TRBV5-1	TRBD2	many	TRBJ2-1	TGCGCCAGCAGCTTGACTAGCGGGAGATACAATGAGCAGTTCTTC	CASSLTSGRYNEQFF
TRBV6-2/TRBV6-3	TRBD2	many	TRBJ2-7	TGTGCCAGTACGACTAGCGAAACCTACGAGCAGTACTTC	CASTTSETYEQYF
TRBV29-1	NA	many	TRBJ2-5	TGCAGCGTTGATCGGGGGAAGGAGACCCAGTACTTC	CSVDRGKETQYF
TRBV7-2	NA	many	TRBJ1-1	TGTGCCAGCAGCTTAGTTGGGACCGAGATTGGGGCTTTCTTT	CASSLVGTEIGAFF
TRBV4-3	TRBD1	many	TRBJ2-2	TGCGCCAGCAGCCAATTCAGACAGGGCGGCGGGGAGCTGTTTTTT	CASSQFRQGGGELFF
TRBV12-3/TRBV12-4	NA	many	TRBJ2-5	TGTGCCAGCACCCTGGGGCAGACCCAGTACTTC	CASTLGQTQYF
TRBV20-1	NA	many	TRBJ2-7	TGCAGCCCTCGGAGGGACGGAACCTACGAGCAGTACTTC	CSPRRDGTYEQYF
TRBV12-3/TRBV12-4	NA	many	TRBJ2-7	TGTGCCAGCAGTCCGGGGGGGGACAGCCCCTACGAGCAGTACTTC	CASSPGGDSPYEQYF
TRBV20-1	TRBD2	many	TRBJ2-1	TGCAGTGCTTACTCCCCTACTAGCGGGAGACTCTCCTACAATGAGCAGTTCTTC	CSAYSPTSGRLSYNEQFF
TRBV5-1	NA	many	TRBJ2-3	TGCGCCAGCAGTCAAACTTCGGGGCACACAGATACGCAGTATTTT	CASSQTSGHTDTQYF
TRBV9	NA	many	TRBJ1-3	TGTGCCAGCAGCGTAGACGGGGCTTCTGGAAACACCATATATTTT	CASSVDGASGNTIYF
TRBV20-1	TRBD2	many	TRBJ2-7	TGCAGTGCTTCCCGGACTAGCAAGGGGATCTACGAGCAGTACTTC	CSASRTSKGIYEQYF
TRBV5-1	TRBD2	many	TRBJ2-1	TGCGCCAGCAGCTTGGGAGCAACAAGCGGGGCAACCTACAATGAGCAGTTCTTC	CASSLGATSGATYNEQFF
TRBV6-6	NA	many	TRBJ2-7	TGTGCCAGCAGCCCCGGACACTCGATTGAATACGAGCAGTACTTC	CASSPGHSIEYEQYF
TRBV5-1	NA	many	TRBJ2-1	TGCGCCAGCAGCTGGGGGGAACAGGAGTCCTACAATGAGCAGTTCTTC	CASSWGEQESYNEQFF
TRBV11-2	TRBD1	many	TRBJ2-7	TGTGCCAGCAGCTCCACCTTAACGGGACAGGGGATTTACGAGCAGTACTTC	CASSSTLTGQGIYEQYF
TRBV3-1	TRBD1	few	TRBJ1-1	TGTGACAGCAGCAAAGGGGGCAGGAAAGCTTTCTTT	CDSSKGGRKAFF
TRBV24-1	TRBD2	many	TRBJ2-1	TGTGCCACCAGTGATCCGGGACTAGCGGGAGAATTGAATGAGCAGTTCTTC	CATSDPGLAGELNEQFF
TRBV11-2	NA	many	TRBJ1-1	TGTGCCAGCAGCCTCACAGGGTTGTACACTGAAGCTTTCTTT	CASSLTGLYTEAFF
TRBV6-6	TRBD1	many	TRBJ1-2	TGTGCCAGCAGTCCCGGGACAGCTTCTTCTAACTATGGCTACACCTTC	CASSPGTASSNYGYTF
TRBV7-9	NA	many	TRBJ2-7	TGTGCCAGCAGAGAGCTGTACGAGCAGTACTTC	CASRELYEQYF
TRBV27	NA	many	TRBJ2-2	TGTGCCAGCAGTTTAGCGACGAACACCGGGGAGCTGTTTTTT	CASSLATNTGELFF
TRBV20-1	NA	many	TRBJ1-5	TGCAGTGCTATACGACAGTCAAATCAGCCCCAGCATTTT	CSAIRQSNQPQHF